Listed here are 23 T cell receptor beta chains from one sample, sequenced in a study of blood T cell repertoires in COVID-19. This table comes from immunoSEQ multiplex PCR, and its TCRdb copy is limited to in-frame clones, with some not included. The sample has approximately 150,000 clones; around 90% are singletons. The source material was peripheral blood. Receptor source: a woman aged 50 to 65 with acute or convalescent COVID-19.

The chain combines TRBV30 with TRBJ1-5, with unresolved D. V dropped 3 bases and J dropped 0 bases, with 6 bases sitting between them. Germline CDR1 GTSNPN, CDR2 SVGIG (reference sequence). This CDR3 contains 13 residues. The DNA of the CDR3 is TGTGCCTGGAGGAGTCATAGCAATCAGCCCCAGCATTTT. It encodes CAWRSHSNQPQHF. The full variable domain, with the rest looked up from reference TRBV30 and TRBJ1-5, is SQTIHQWPATLVQPVGSPLSLECTVEGTSNPNLYWYRQAAGRGLQLLFYSVGIGQISSEVPQNLSASRPQDRQFILSSKKLLLSDSGFYLCAWRSHSNQPQHFGDGTRLSIL.

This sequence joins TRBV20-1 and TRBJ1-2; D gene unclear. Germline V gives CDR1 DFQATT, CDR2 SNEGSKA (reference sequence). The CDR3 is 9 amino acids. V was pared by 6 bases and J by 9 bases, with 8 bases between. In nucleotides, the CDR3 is TGCAGTGCCCGGGTGTGCTACACCTTC. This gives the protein CSARVCYTF.

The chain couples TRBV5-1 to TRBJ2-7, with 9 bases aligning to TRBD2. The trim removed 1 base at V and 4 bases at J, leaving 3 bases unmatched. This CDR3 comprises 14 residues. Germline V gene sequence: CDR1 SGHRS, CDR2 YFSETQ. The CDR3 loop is CASSLLAGEYEQYF. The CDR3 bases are TGCGCCAGCAGCTTGTTAGCGGGAGAATACGAGCAGTACTTC.

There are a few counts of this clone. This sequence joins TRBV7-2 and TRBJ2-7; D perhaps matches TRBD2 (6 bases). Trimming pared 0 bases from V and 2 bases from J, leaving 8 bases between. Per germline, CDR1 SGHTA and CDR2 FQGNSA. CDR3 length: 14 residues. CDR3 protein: CASSLARTTYEQYF. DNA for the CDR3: TGTGCCAGCAGCTTAGCGCGGACTACCTACGAGCAGTACTTC.

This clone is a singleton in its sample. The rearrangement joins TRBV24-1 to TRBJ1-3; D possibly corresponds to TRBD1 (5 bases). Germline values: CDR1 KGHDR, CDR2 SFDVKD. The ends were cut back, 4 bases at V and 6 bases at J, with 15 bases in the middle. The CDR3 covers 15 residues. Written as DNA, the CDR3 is TGTGCCACCAGTGACCCCGCAGCGGGGGAAAACACCATATATTTT. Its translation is CATSDPAAGENTIYF.

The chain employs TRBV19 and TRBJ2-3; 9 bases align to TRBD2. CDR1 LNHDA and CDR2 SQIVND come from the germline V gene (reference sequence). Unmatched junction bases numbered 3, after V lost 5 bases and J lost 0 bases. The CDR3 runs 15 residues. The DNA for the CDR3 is TGTGCCAGTAGTCCTAGCGGGACCAGCACAGATACGCAGTATTTT. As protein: CASSPSGTSTDTQYF.

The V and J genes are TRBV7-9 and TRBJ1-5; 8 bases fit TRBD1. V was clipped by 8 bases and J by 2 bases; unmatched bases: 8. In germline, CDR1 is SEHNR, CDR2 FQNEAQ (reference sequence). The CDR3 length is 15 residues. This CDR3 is CASGPRGQGNQPQHF. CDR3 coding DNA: TGTGCCAGCGGCCCGCGGGGACAGGGCAATCAGCCCCAGCATTTT. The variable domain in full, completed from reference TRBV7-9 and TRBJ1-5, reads DTGVSQNPRHKITKRGQNVTFRCDPISEHNRLYWYRQTLGQGPEFLTYFQNEAQLEKSRLLSDRFSAERPKGSFSTLEIQRTEQGDSAMYLCASGPRGQGNQPQHFGDGTRLSIL.

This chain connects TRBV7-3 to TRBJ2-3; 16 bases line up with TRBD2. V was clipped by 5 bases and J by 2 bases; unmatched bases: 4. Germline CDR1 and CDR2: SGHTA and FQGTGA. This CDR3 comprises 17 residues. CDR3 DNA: TGTGCCAGCAGCCTGGGACTAGCGGGGGGGACCACAGATACGCAGTATTTT. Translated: CASSLGLAGGTTDTQYF.

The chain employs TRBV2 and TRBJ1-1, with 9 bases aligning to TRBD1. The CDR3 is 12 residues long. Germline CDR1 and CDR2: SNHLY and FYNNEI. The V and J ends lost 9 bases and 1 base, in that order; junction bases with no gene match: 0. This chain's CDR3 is CARTGGNTEAFF. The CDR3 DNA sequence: TGTGCCAGGACAGGGGGGAACACTGAAGCTTTCTTT.

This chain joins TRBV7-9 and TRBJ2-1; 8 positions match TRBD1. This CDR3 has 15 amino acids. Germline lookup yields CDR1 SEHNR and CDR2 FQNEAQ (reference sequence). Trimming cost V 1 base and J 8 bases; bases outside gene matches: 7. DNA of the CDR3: TGTGCCAGCAGCTTAGTTGGCCAGGGGGCCTATGAGCAGTTCTTC. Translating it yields CASSLVGQGAYEQFF.

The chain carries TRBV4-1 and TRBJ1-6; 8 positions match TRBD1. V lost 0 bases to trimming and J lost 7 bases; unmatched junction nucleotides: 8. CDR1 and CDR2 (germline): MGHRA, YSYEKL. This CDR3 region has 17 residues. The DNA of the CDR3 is TGCGCCAGCAGCCAAGACAACCAGGACAGGGTAAATTCACCCCTCCACTTT. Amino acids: CASSQDNQDRVNSPLHF.

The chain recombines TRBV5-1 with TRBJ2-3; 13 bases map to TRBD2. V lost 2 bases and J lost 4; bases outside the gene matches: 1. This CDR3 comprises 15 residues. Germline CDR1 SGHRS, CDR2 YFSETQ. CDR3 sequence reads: CASSFTSGGADTQYF. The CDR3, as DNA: TGCGCCAGCAGCTTCACTAGCGGGGGGGCAGATACGCAGTATTTT.

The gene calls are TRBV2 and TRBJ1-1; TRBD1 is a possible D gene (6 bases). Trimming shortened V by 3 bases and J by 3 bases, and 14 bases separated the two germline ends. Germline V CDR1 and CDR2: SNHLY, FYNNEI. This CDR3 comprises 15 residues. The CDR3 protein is CASSDPTGEHTEAFF. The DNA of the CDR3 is TGTGCCAGCAGTGACCCGACAGGAGAACACACTGAAGCTTTCTTT.

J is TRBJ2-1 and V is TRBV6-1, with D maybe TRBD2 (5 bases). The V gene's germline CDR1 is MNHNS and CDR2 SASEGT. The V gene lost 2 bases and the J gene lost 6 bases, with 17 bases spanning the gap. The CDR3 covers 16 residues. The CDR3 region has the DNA TGTGCCAGCAGTGAAAGGCGGGCCCTCTCTCTCAATGAGCAGTTCTTC. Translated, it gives CASSERRALSLNEQFF.

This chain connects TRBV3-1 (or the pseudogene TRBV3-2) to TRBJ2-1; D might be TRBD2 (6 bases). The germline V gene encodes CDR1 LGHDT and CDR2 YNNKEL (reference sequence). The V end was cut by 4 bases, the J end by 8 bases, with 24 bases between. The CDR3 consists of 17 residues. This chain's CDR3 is CASSPPAHGPGRYEQFF. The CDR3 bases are TGTGCCAGCAGCCCACCAGCACATGGGCCAGGGAGGTATGAGCAGTTCTTC.

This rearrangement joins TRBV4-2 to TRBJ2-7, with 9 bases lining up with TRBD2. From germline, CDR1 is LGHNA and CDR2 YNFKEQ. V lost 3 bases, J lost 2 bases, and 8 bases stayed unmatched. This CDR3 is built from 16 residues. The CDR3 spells CASSQSQREVTYEQYF. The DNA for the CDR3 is TGTGCCAGCAGCCAGTCCCAGCGGGAGGTAACCTACGAGCAGTACTTC.

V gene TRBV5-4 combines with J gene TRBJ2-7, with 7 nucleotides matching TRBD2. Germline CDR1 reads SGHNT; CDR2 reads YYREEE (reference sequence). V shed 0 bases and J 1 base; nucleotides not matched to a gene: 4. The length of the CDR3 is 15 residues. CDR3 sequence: CASSLAGGRSYEQYF. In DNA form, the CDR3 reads TGTGCCAGCAGCTTGGCCGGGGGGAGATCCTACGAGCAGTACTTC. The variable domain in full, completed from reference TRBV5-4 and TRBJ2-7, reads ETGVTQSPTHLIKTRGQQVTLRCSSQSGHNTVSWYQQALGQGPQFIFQYYREEENGRGNFPPRFSGLQFPNYSSELNVNALELDDSALYLCASSLAGGRSYEQYFGPGTRLTVT.

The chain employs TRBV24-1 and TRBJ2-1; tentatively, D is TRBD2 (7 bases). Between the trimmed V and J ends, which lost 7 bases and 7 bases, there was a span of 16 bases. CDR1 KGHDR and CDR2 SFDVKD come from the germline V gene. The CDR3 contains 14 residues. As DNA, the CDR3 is TGTGCCACCAGCGATGAGGGGGGGTTGAATGAGCAGTTCTTC. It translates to CATSDEGGLNEQFF.

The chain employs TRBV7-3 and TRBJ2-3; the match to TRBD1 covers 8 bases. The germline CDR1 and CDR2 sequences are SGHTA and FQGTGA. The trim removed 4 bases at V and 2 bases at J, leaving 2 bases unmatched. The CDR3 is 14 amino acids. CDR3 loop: CASSWTGNTDTQYF. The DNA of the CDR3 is TGTGCCAGCAGCTGGACAGGGAACACAGATACGCAGTATTTT.

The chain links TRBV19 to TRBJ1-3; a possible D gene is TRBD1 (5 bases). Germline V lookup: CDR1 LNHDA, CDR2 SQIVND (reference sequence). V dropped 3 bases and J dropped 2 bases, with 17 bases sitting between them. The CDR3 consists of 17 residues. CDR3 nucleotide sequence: TGTGCCAGTAGTATTGCGGCAGGGATGAGCCCTGGAAACACCATATATTTT. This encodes CASSIAAGMSPGNTIYF.

This CDR3 reads CASSPGDRAWDGYTF. CDR3 in DNA: TGTGCCAGCAGCCCTGGGGACAGGGCCTGGGATGGCTACACCTTC. The chain links TRBV9 to TRBJ1-2; TRBD1 agrees at 9 bases. Germline V gene data show CDR1 as SGDLS and CDR2 as YYNGEE. The CDR3 has 15 amino acids. V trimming: 4 bases; J trimming: 6 bases; junction bases outside the gene matches: 10.

CDR3 region: CASSLRGSSTDTQYF. As DNA, the CDR3 is TGTGCCAGCAGCCTCAGGGGGTCTAGCACAGATACGCAGTATTTT. This rearrangement joins TRBV3-1 (or the pseudogene TRBV3-2) to TRBJ2-3, with 7 bases aligning to TRBD1. The germline V gene has CDR1 LGHDT and CDR2 YNNKEL (reference sequence). This CDR3 spans 15 amino acids. With V trimmed by 4 bases and J by 0 bases, 4 bases remained unmatched.

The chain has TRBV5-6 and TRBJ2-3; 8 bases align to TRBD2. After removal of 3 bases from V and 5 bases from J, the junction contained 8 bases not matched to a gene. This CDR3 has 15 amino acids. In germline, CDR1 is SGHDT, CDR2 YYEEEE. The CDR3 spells CASSWGTGRGDTQYF. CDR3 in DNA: TGTGCCAGCAGCTGGGGAACCGGGAGGGGAGATACGCAGTATTTT.